Presented here are 27 T cell receptor beta chains from one specimen sequenced in a study of T cell clones after liver transplantation. The method was immunoSEQ multiplex PCR; TCRdb's version includes in-frame clones alone and lacks a portion of them. The table records tens of thousands of clones, roughly 90% of them present only once. The sequencing used CD4+ T cells from blood, collected before liver transplant. These receptor sequences come from a human donor who received a liver transplant.

The chain has TRBV10-3 and TRBJ1-2; no definite D call. With 3 bases removed from V and 0 bases from J, the gap between germline ends came to 11 bases. CDR3 length: 15 amino acids. Looked up from germline, CDR1 is ENHRY and CDR2 is SYGVKD. The CDR3 nucleotides read TGTGCCATCAGTGAATTTGCAGGACCTAACTATGGCTACACCTTC. Translated: CAISEFAGPNYGYTF.

The V call is TRBV9, the J call TRBJ2-2, with 9 nucleotides matching TRBD1. The CDR3 is made up of 15 amino acids. The V gene end was trimmed by 3 bases and the J gene end by 4 bases; junction bases not matched to a gene: 4. Germline V lookup: CDR1 SGDLS, CDR2 YYNGEE. The CDR3 DNA reads as TGTGCCAGCAGCGCCGGGACAGGGTTCACCGGGGAGCTGTTTTTT. Residues: CASSAGTGFTGELFF.

The V gene is TRBV11-1, the J gene TRBJ2-7; D possibly corresponds to TRBD1 (6 bases). The CDR3 spans 15 residues. Germline CDR1 SGHAT, CDR2 FQDESV (reference sequence). V was pared by 1 base and J by 1 base, with 11 bases between. CDR3 bases: TGTGCCAGCAGCTTAGACAGGGTTCCTTCCTACGAGCAGTACTTC. Amino acids: CASSLDRVPSYEQYF.

This chain joins TRBV11-2 and TRBJ1-3; D call uncertain. The V end was cut by 1 base, the J end by 4 bases, with 14 bases between. This CDR3 has 16 residues. CDR1 and CDR2 (germline): SGHAT, FQNNGV. Here the CDR3 reads CASSLVPVLEGNTIYF. The CDR3 DNA reads TGTGCCAGCAGCTTAGTCCCCGTTCTCGAGGGAAACACCATATATTTT.

The chain uses TRBV7-9 and TRBJ2-5, with D perhaps matching TRBD2 (6 bases). Germline lookup yields CDR1 SEHNR and CDR2 FQNEAQ (reference sequence). The CDR3 length is 15 residues. The V and J ends lost 5 bases and 4 bases respectively, with 17 bases between them. The CDR3 DNA sequence: TGTGCCAGCAGCAAGGCTCCAGGGCGGGGAGAGACCCAGTACTTC. Protein product: CASSKAPGRGETQYF.

On this clone itself: One end of the junction does not line up with germline, which may come from a read error. The gene calls are TRBV7-9 and TRBJ2-7; 8 bases align to TRBD1. The CDR3 spans 15 residues. CDR1 is SEHNR and CDR2 is FQNEAQ in the germline V gene (reference sequence). CDR3 sequence reads: CASSAGQGISYAQYF. In DNA form, the CDR3 reads TGTGCCAGCAGCGCCGGACAGGGAATCTCCTACGCGCAGTACTTC.

This sequence joins TRBV14 and TRBJ2-7, with 7 bases aligning to TRBD2. Trimming at V came to 10 bases and at J to 2 bases, leaving 8 bases not matched to a gene. CDR3 length: 13 residues. Germline V gene data show CDR1 as SGHDN and CDR2 as FVKESK. The CDR3 protein is CAIWGLLTYEQYF. The CDR3, as DNA: TGTGCCATATGGGGACTACTGACCTACGAGCAGTACTTC.

Only a few counts were recorded for this clone. The chain employs TRBV2 and TRBJ1-2; maybe TRBD1 (6 bases). Germline-derived CDR1 and CDR2 are SNHLY and FYNNEI. Trimming removed 3 bases from V and 2 bases from J, with 7 bases in between. The CDR3 loop spans 13 amino acids. CDR3 nucleotide sequence: TGTGCCAGCAGTGAGGGGGCCAACTATGGCTACACCTTC. Protein: CASSEGANYGYTF.

The J gene is TRBJ1-1, the V gene TRBV19; D gene unclear. This CDR3 spans 14 amino acids. Trimming removed 7 bases from V and 4 bases from J, with 16 bases in between. Germline CDR1 LNHDA, CDR2 SQIVND (reference sequence). The CDR3 spells CASTPGRATTEAFF. As DNA, the CDR3 is TGTGCCAGTACCCCCGGGCGGGCGACCACTGAAGCTTTCTTT.

The chain uses TRBV11-1 and TRBJ2-7; 8 bases map to TRBD1. Germline V gene data show CDR1 as SGHAT and CDR2 as FQDESV (reference sequence). V was pared by 6 bases and J by 2 bases, with 9 bases of the junction left unmatched. The CDR3 loop spans 15 amino acids. CDR3 sequence: CASSSDRGYAYEQYF. For the CDR3, the DNA is TGTGCCAGCAGTTCAGACAGGGGCTATGCCTACGAGCAGTACTTC.

The V call is TRBV29-1, the J call TRBJ2-3; 13 bases match TRBD2. Germline V CDR1 and CDR2: SQVTM, ANQGSEA. This CDR3 has 13 amino acids. The V and J ends lost 7 bases and 8 bases, in that order; junction bases with no gene match: 6. The CDR3 bases are TGCAGCGGGACTAGCGGGAGAGAAGTTACGCAGTATTTT. The encoded protein is CSGTSGREVTQYF.

V gene TRBV5-1 combines with J gene TRBJ2-1; 12 bases are shared with TRBD2. The germline CDR1 and CDR2 sequences are SGHRS and YFSETQ. CDR3 size: 15 residues. Germline trimming cut 3 bases from V and 7 bases from J; bases unmatched to any gene: 5. As DNA, the CDR3 is TGCGCCAGCAGCTCTGGACTAGCGGGATGGAATGAGCAGTTCTTC. Translated, it gives CASSSGLAGWNEQFF.

The chain joins TRBV6-5 to TRBJ2-5, with D unresolved. The V gene lost 6 bases and the J gene lost 2 bases, with 10 bases spanning the gap. The CDR3 spans 13 residues. CDR1 MNHEY and CDR2 SVGAGI come from the germline V gene. The CDR3 coding sequence is TGTGCCAGCAGCCCTCCCGGGCAAGAGACCCAGTACTTC. It codes for CASSPPGQETQYF.

V is TRBV11-2 and J is TRBJ2-1; 9 bases are a match to TRBD1. Germline loops: CDR1 SGHAT, CDR2 FQNNGV. V gave up 1 base and J gave up 3 bases; unmatched junction bases: 4. The CDR3 consists of 16 residues. This CDR3 is CASSLAGQGNYNEQFF. The CDR3 DNA reads as TGTGCCAGCAGCTTAGCAGGACAGGGGAACTACAATGAGCAGTTCTTC.

V gene TRBV28 combines with J gene TRBJ2-5, with D tentatively TRBD1 (6 bases). This CDR3 comprises 14 residues. The germline gives CDR1 MDHEN, CDR2 SYDVKM. The V and J ends lost 4 bases and 5 bases respectively, with 14 bases between them. The CDR3 is CASSSNRAVETQYF. The CDR3 DNA sequence: TGTGCCAGCAGTTCTAACAGGGCGGTGGAGACCCAGTACTTC.

The chain joins TRBV2 to TRBJ2-5; 7 positions match TRBD1. Germline-derived CDR1 and CDR2 are SNHLY and FYNNEI. V dropped 5 bases and J dropped 5; count of bases not matched to a gene: 5. CDR3 length: 13 residues. CDR3 nucleotide sequence: TGTGCCAGCAGTCTTGACAGGGACGAGACCCAGTACTTC. This translates into CASSLDRDETQYF.

V and J are TRBV27 and TRBJ2-7; no firm D call. This CDR3 is built from 15 residues. Germline CDR1 reads MNHEY; CDR2 reads SMNVEV (reference sequence). V was cut by 0 bases and J by 3 bases, with 12 bases left in between. The CDR3 DNA follows: TGTGCCAGCAGTTTATCAGCAGGATCGCGCTACGAGCAGTACTTC. Its protein is CASSLSAGSRYEQYF.

The V call is TRBV7-6, the J call TRBJ2-2; no firm D call. Germline V gene sequence: CDR1 SGHVS, CDR2 FNYEAQ. Trimming shortened V by 5 bases and J by 1 base, and 8 bases separated the two germline ends. This CDR3 spans 14 amino acids. DNA of the CDR3: TGTGCCAGCAGCATTTTGAGGAACACCGGGGAGCTGTTTTTT. Translating it yields CASSILRNTGELFF.

This rearrangement joins TRBV11-3 to TRBJ2-5; D call uncertain. Between the trimmed V and J ends, which lost 0 bases and 5 bases, there was a span of 10 bases. The germline CDR1 and CDR2 sequences are SGHNT and YENEEA. The CDR3 totals 14 residues. The DNA for the CDR3 is TGTGCCAGCAGCTTAGAAGGGTGGTGGGAGACCCAGTACTTC. It specifies CASSLEGWWETQYF.

The CDR3, as DNA: TGTGCCTGGAGTGGAGGGGGCCCCTGGGAGCAGTACTTC. Translated: CAWSGGGPWEQYF. The gene calls are TRBV30 and TRBJ2-7, with 7 bases aligning to TRBD1. The germline V gene has CDR1 GTSNPN and CDR2 SVGIG (reference sequence). J gave up 7 bases and V 1 base, and 7 bases lay outside the gene matches. This CDR3 has 13 amino acids.

The chain employs TRBV7-9 and TRBJ2-7; possibly TRBD2 for D (6 bases). The germline CDR1 and CDR2 sequences are SEHNR and FQNEAQ (reference sequence). This CDR3 has 15 residues. Trimming shortened V by 0 bases and J by 5 bases, and 14 bases separated the two germline ends. The CDR3 is CASSLAEGRDHEQYF. The CDR3 DNA follows: TGTGCCAGCAGCTTAGCGGAGGGCAGGGACCACGAGCAGTACTTC. The whole variable domain, remainder taken from reference TRBV7-9 and TRBJ2-7, is DTGVSQNPRHKITKRGQNVTFRCDPISEHNRLYWYRQTLGQGPEFLTYFQNEAQLEKSRLLSDRFSAERPKGSFSTLEIQRTEQGDSAMYLCASSLAEGRDHEQYFGPGTRLTVT.

The J gene is TRBJ2-7, the V gene TRBV11-3; D remains unclear. Germline CDR1 reads SGHNT; CDR2 reads YENEEA. The length of the CDR3 is 16 residues. Trimming left V 2 bases short and J 0 bases short, with 14 bases between. As DNA, the CDR3 is TGTGCCAGCAGCTTATCTTCGCAGATAAGCTCCTACGAGCAGTACTTC. Protein sequence: CASSLSSQISSYEQYF. Supplemented by reference TRBV11-3 and TRBJ2-7, the full variable domain reads EAGVVQSPRYKIIEKKQPVAFWCNPISGHNTLYWYLQNLGQGPELLIRYENEEAVDDSQLPKDRFSAERLKGVDSTLKIQPAELGDSAVYLCASSLSSQISSYEQYFGPGTRLTVT.

This clone was detected only once. J is TRBJ2-1 and V is TRBV11-3; a possible D gene is TRBD2 (6 bases). The CDR3 loop spans 15 amino acids. V was cut by 0 bases and J by 6 bases, with 12 bases left in between. CDR1 SGHNT and CDR2 YENEEA come from the germline V gene. CDR3 nucleotides: TGTGCCAGCAGCTTAGATATATTAGCGGCCAATGAGCAGTTCTTC. Its protein product is CASSLDILAANEQFF.

V is TRBV5-1 and J is TRBJ2-5; D might be TRBD1 (6 bases). The CDR3 is made up of 14 amino acids. CDR1 is SGHRS, CDR2 YFSETQ, per germline. Trimming took off 6 bases at V and 5 bases at J, with 17 bases between the two ends. CDR3 DNA sequence: TGCGCCAGCAACCTTCAGGGGCCCGTGGAGACCCAGTACTTC. Amino acids: CASNLQGPVETQYF.

The chain is built from TRBV9 and TRBJ2-5; D might be TRBD1 or TRBD2, each matching 5 bases. Germline CDR1 is SGDLS and CDR2 is YYNGEE. The CDR3 length is 15 residues. The ends were cut back, 6 bases at V and 3 bases at J, with 18 bases in the middle. The CDR3 nucleotides read TGTGCCAGCACCTCTTCCCTCGGGGCAGAAGAGACCCAGTACTTC. Its protein is CASTSSLGAEETQYF. The full variable domain, completed using reference TRBV9 and TRBJ2-5, is DSGVTQTPKHLITATGQRVTLRCSPRSGDLSVYWYQQSLDQGLQFLIQYYNGEERAKGNILERFSAQQFPDLHSELNLSSLELGDSALYFCASTSSLGAEETQYFGPGTRLLVL.

The chain joins TRBV19 to TRBJ1-5; perhaps TRBD1 as D (5 bases). The CDR3 has 14 amino acids. V was cut by 3 bases and J by 2 bases, with 8 bases left in between. Germline V lookup: CDR1 LNHDA, CDR2 SQIVND (reference sequence). CDR3 in amino acids: CASSMTVGNQPQHF. Here the CDR3 DNA reads TGTGCCAGTAGTATGACAGTTGGCAATCAGCCCCAGCATTTT.

The chain employs TRBV11-3 and TRBJ1-2; 7 positions agree with TRBD1. The V gene end was trimmed by 0 bases and the J gene end by 6 bases; junction bases not matched to a gene: 1. The length of the CDR3 is 13 residues. CDR1 is SGHNT, CDR2 YENEEA, per germline. CDR3 protein: CASSLDGTDGYTF. The CDR3 region has the DNA TGTGCCAGCAGCTTAGATGGGACAGATGGCTACACCTTC.